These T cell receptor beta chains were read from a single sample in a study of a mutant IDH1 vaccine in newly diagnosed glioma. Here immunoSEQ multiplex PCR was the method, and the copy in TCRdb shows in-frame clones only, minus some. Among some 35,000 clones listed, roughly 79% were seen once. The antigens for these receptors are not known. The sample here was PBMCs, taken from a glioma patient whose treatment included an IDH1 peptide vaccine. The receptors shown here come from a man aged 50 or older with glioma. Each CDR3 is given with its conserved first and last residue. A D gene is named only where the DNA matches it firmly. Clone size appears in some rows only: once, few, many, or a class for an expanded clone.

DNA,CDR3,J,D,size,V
TGTGCCAGCACCGACAGGTCTAAGACCCAGTACTTC,CASTDRSKTQYF,TRBJ2-5,-,-,TRBV2
TGTGCCAGCAGCTTAGGATGGAATCAGCCCCAGCATTTT,CASSLGWNQPQHF,TRBJ1-5,-,-,TRBV7-9
TGTGCCAGCTACCGGGACAGGGTCTACAATGAGCAGTTCTTC,CASYRDRVYNEQFF,TRBJ2-1,TRBD1,once,TRBV27
TGTGCCAGCAGCGTAGGATCTGGGAACGAGCAGTACTTC,CASSVGSGNEQYF,TRBJ2-7,-,-,TRBV9
TGTGCCAGCAGTTTGAGGCCCGGGGAGCTGTTTTTT,CASSLRPGELFF,TRBJ2-2,-,-,TRBV28
TGTGCCAGCAGCGAGGTCTCGGGGGGGACTGAAGCTTTCTTT,CASSEVSGGTEAFF,TRBJ1-1,-,-,TRBV13
TGTGCCAGCAGCCGTGGACAGGGGGGCGAGCAGTACTTC,CASSRGQGGEQYF,TRBJ2-7,TRBD1,once,TRBV27
TGTGCCAGCAGCTTAGTGGCAGGGATGAACACTGAAGCTTTCTTT,CASSLVAGMNTEAFF,TRBJ1-1,-,-,TRBV7-9
TGTGCCAGCAGCGTACGACTAGCGGGGGGCACAGATACGCAGTATTTT,CASSVRLAGGTDTQYF,TRBJ2-3,TRBD2,-,TRBV5-4
TGTGCCAGCTCACCACCGGCTCGGGCGAAAGAGACCCAGTACTTC,CASSPPARAKETQYF,TRBJ2-5,-,-,TRBV18
TGTGCCAGCAGCTTAGTTCGGAACACTGAAGCTTTCTTT,CASSLVRNTEAFF,TRBJ1-1,-,-,TRBV7-2
TGCGCCAGCAGCCAAGGACATCGGAACACTGAAGCTTTCTTT,CASSQGHRNTEAFF,TRBJ1-1,-,few,TRBV4-3
TGTGCCAGCACCGGGACAGGGGAAGGGGAGCTGTTTTTT,CASTGTGEGELFF,TRBJ2-2,TRBD1,few,TRBV2
TGCGCCAGCAGCTTAGGACAGCTCGCGGCCCAGTACTTC,CASSLGQLAAQYF,TRBJ2-5,-,-,TRBV5-1
TGTGCCAGCAGCCTATTAGTCCCAGGGGCGGCAAGGGGCTACACCTTC,CASSLLVPGAARGYTF,TRBJ1-2,-,-,TRBV7-8
TGCGCCAGCAGCCAAGATAGTACGGGCGGGCGGTACAATGAGCAGTTCTTC,CASSQDSTGGRYNEQFF,TRBJ2-1,-,-,TRBV4-1
TGTGCCAGCCGGGGACAGGAATTTCGTAATGAGCAGTTCTTC,CASRGQEFRNEQFF,TRBJ2-1,TRBD1,-,TRBV2
TGCGCCAGCAGCAATCACAATGAGCAGTTCTTC,CASSNHNEQFF,TRBJ2-1,-,-,TRBV5-1
TGCAGTGGTGGTGCGGGTTATGGCTACACCTTC,CSGGAGYGYTF,TRBJ1-2,-,-,TRBV20-1
TGTGCCAGCAATTCCCTGGGACAGGGGGCTGGCAATGAGCAGTTCTTC,CASNSLGQGAGNEQFF,TRBJ2-1,TRBD1,-,TRBV28
TGCGCCAGCAGCCCCCGGGGGGGGTCGGGGACCGCTGAAGCTTTCTTT,CASSPRGGSGTAEAFF,TRBJ1-1,-,-,TRBV5-1
TGTGCCAGCAGCTGGGACAGGAAAGAGACCCAGTACTTC,CASSWDRKETQYF,TRBJ2-5,TRBD1,-,TRBV2
TGTGCCAGCAGCGGGACAGGGGCCGGAGCTTACTCGAACACTGAAGCTTTCTTT,CASSGTGAGAYSNTEAFF,TRBJ1-1,TRBD1,-,TRBV9
TGTGCCAGCCAGGGGGGGGCAGATGAAAAACTGTTTTTT,CASQGGADEKLFF,TRBJ1-4,TRBD1,-,TRBV28
TGCGCCAGCAGCTTGGGCGCCTTGGGCACTGAAGCTTTCTTT,CASSLGALGTEAFF,TRBJ1-1,-,few,TRBV5-1
TGTGCCTGGAGCCAGGGAGAGTTCGCCAAAAACATTCAGTACTTC,CAWSQGEFAKNIQYF,TRBJ2-4,-,-,TRBV30
TGTGCCAGCAGCTTGAGTTCAGGGGACACCGGGGAGCTGTTTTTT,CASSLSSGDTGELFF,TRBJ2-2,-,-,TRBV5-5
TGCGCCAGCAGCTTAGGGGCGGGGCGAGCATACGAGCAGTACTTC,CASSLGAGRAYEQYF,TRBJ2-7,-,-,TRBV5-1
TGTGCCAGCAGTTACTCGTACGGGGACACTGAAGCTTTCTTT,CASSYSYGDTEAFF,TRBJ1-1,-,-,TRBV6-6
TGTGCCAGCAGCAGCTCGGAGGGGGCCGATCTCACTGAAGCTTTCTTT,CASSSSEGADLTEAFF,TRBJ1-1,TRBD1,few,TRBV7-9